One sample yielded the 27 T cell receptor beta chains listed below, sequenced in a study of blood T cell repertoires in COVID-19. Using immunoSEQ multiplex PCR, the repertoire was profiled, and TCRdb retains in-frame clones only, with some absent. The sample has more than 110,000 clones; more than 75% are singletons. The sequenced sample was peripheral blood. The receptors were sampled from a human donor in a cohort sampled during active COVID-19.

The rearrangement uses TRBV29-1 and TRBJ1-1; 8 bases match TRBD1. This CDR3 comprises 14 residues. Unmatched junction bases numbered 5, after V lost 0 bases and J lost 5 bases. CDR1 is SQVTM and CDR2 is ANQGSEA in the germline V gene. CDR3 DNA: TGCAGCGTTGAAGATCCAGGGGACAGGACTGAAGCTTTCTTT. This gives the protein CSVEDPGDRTEAFF.

The rearrangement uses TRBV7-2 and TRBJ1-5, with D perhaps TRBD1 (5 bases). Germline CDR1 is SGHTA and CDR2 is FQGNSA. V was clipped by 5 bases and J by 5 bases, with 10 bases between them. This CDR3 has 13 residues. The CDR3 loop is CASSRGGDQPQHF. Here the CDR3 DNA reads TGTGCCAGCAGCCGGGGGGGTGATCAGCCCCAGCATTTT.

The chain uses TRBV7-8 and TRBJ2-7; no clear D. The length of the CDR3 is 11 residues. Trimming took off 5 bases at V and 3 bases at J, with 5 bases between the two ends. Per germline, CDR1 SGHVS and CDR2 FQNEAQ. The CDR3 sequence: CASSPDYEQYF. In DNA, the CDR3 is TGTGCCAGCAGCCCAGACTACGAGCAGTACTTC. Looking up the rest from reference TRBV7-8 and TRBJ2-7 gives the full variable domain: GAGVSQSPRYKVAKRGQDVALRCDPISGHVSLFWYQQALGQGPEFLTYFQNEAQLDKSGLPSDRFFAERPEGSVSTLKIQRTQQEDSAVYLCASSPDYEQYFGPGTRLTVT.

The rearrangement joins TRBV7-9 to TRBJ2-1; D might be TRBD2 (5 bases). V shed 5 bases and J shed 3 bases, with 17 bases lying between them. Per the germline V gene, CDR1 is SEHNR and CDR2 is FQNEAQ (reference sequence). The CDR3 runs 16 residues. The CDR3 region is CASSVGSSVNYNEQFF. The CDR3 DNA is TGTGCCAGCAGCGTTGGTAGTAGCGTGAACTACAATGAGCAGTTCTTC.

The rearrangement joins TRBV12-3 or TRBV12-4 to TRBJ2-7; D is undetermined. The CDR3 covers 13 residues. V was clipped by 1 base and J by 4 bases, with 8 bases between them. The CDR3 region is CASSLVGQYEQYF. The CDR3 DNA reads as TGTGCCAGCAGTTTAGTGGGCCAGTACGAGCAGTACTTC.

The chain has TRBV5-1 and TRBJ2-7; maybe TRBD2 (6 bases). CDR1 is SGHRS, CDR2 YFSETQ, per germline. V lost 0 bases, J lost 1 base, and 14 bases lay in between. The CDR3 runs to 16 residues. The CDR3 is CASSLAAGTASYEQYF. The DNA of the CDR3 is TGCGCCAGCAGCTTGGCCGCCGGGACTGCATCCTACGAGCAGTACTTC.

CDR3 sequence: CADQGFDGYTF. In DNA, the CDR3 is TGTGCCGATCAGGGTTTTGATGGCTACACCTTC. V gene TRBV2 combines with J gene TRBJ1-2; D is perhaps TRBD1 (5 bases). V lost 11 bases and J lost 6, with 13 bases in between. The germline V gene encodes CDR1 SNHLY and CDR2 FYNNEI. The CDR3 is made up of 11 amino acids.

This chain uses TRBV2 with TRBJ2-6; TRBD1 is a possible D gene (6 bases). Germline CDR1 SNHLY, CDR2 FYNNEI. The CDR3 extends over 15 amino acids. Trimming stripped 2 bases from V and 3 bases from J, with 8 bases between. The DNA of the CDR3 is TGTGCCAGCAGTGAAAGCAGGGGTGGGGCCAACGTCCTGACTTTC. Translating it yields CASSESRGGANVLTF.

The CDR3 coding sequence is TGTGCCAGCAGCCCCCTGAGGGGAGGCTCCGGGGAGCTGTTTTTT. Residues: CASSPLRGGSGELFF. This chain joins TRBV9 and TRBJ2-2, with D maybe TRBD2 (6 bases). This CDR3 region has 15 residues. The ends were cut back, 4 bases at V and 6 bases at J, with 16 bases in the middle. Germline-derived CDR1 and CDR2 are SGDLS and YYNGEE.

The rearrangement links TRBV28 to TRBJ2-7; D may be TRBD2 (7 bases). There are 16 residues in the CDR3. Looked up from germline, CDR1 is MDHEN and CDR2 is SYDVKM. V was shortened by 2 bases and J by 2 bases, with 16 bases between the two germline ends. CDR3 loop: CASSLEGGARAYEQYF. In nucleotides, the CDR3 is TGTGCCAGCAGTTTAGAGGGGGGGGCCCGAGCCTACGAGCAGTACTTC.

The CDR3 loop reads CASSPPDGVGGRLYEQYF. The CDR3 DNA is TGTGCCAGCAGCCCTCCCGACGGGGTAGGGGGCAGACTCTACGAGCAGTACTTC. The V gene is TRBV12-1, the J gene TRBJ2-7; TRBD1, as called in the table, went unchecked against the DNA. TRBV12-1 has pseudogene status. The CDR3 has 18 amino acids.

The V call is TRBV5-4, the J call TRBJ2-3; D might be TRBD2 (6 bases). The V and J ends lost 2 bases and 2 bases respectively, with 12 bases between them. The CDR3 length is 15 residues. Germline V gene data show CDR1 as SGHNT and CDR2 as YYREEE (reference sequence). For the CDR3, the DNA is TGTGCCAGCAGCTTTAGAACGGGGGTCACAGATACGCAGTATTTT. This codes for CASSFRTGVTDTQYF.

The V gene is TRBV9, the J gene TRBJ1-1; D might be TRBD1 (5 bases). This CDR3 contains 15 residues. Germline V gene lookup returns CDR1 SGDLS and CDR2 YYNGEE. V lost 4 bases, J lost 11 bases, and 24 bases lay in between. The CDR3 DNA is TGTGCCAGCAGCTCTCTTGGGGCCTCCGGGAGAGGGGCTTTCTTT. This gives the protein CASSSLGASGRGAFF.

The chain couples TRBV10-1 to TRBJ1-6; no clear D gene. Looked up from germline, CDR1 is WNHNN and CDR2 is SYGVQD (reference sequence). V was pared by 6 bases and J by 13 bases, with 25 bases between. This CDR3 spans 16 amino acids. The CDR3 DNA is TGCGCCAGCAGCCGTGAATCGGTGCGTTCCCAAATTCCCCTCCACTTT. It specifies CASSRESVRSQIPLHF.

This clone occurred once. The genes are TRBV2 and TRBJ2-1; 9 nucleotides line up with TRBD2. V lost 0 bases and J lost 5; bases outside the gene matches: 17. Germline V gene data show CDR1 as SNHLY and CDR2 as FYNNEI. The CDR3 is 20 amino acids. The chain's CDR3 is CASSEAREQGNRGGDNEQFF. The CDR3 bases are TGTGCCAGCAGTGAAGCTAGGGAACAGGGCAATCGCGGGGGGGACAATGAGCAGTTCTTC.

The genes are TRBV11-2 and TRBJ2-7; D is possibly TRBD1 (7 bases). From germline, CDR1 is SGHAT and CDR2 FQNNGV. The CDR3 has 16 amino acids. V was shortened by 5 bases and J by 7 bases, with 24 bases between the two germline ends. As DNA, the CDR3 is TGTGCCAGCAGCCGCAGGGGGGCTACGAGTCCGGGGGAGCAGTACTTC. This translates into CASSRRGATSPGEQYF.

This rearrangement joins TRBV3-1 (or the pseudogene TRBV3-2) to TRBJ1-6, with 10 positions matching TRBD1. V lost 2 bases and J lost 10; bases outside the gene matches: 5. CDR3 length: 15 residues. Germline CDR1 reads LGHDT; CDR2 reads YNNKEL (reference sequence). The CDR3 nucleotides are TGTGCCAGCAGCCAAAGCGGGACAGGGGTATCACCCCTCCACTTT. Amino acid sequence: CASSQSGTGVSPLHF.

The rearrangement uses TRBV11-3 and TRBJ2-1, with D possibly TRBD2 on 6 matching bases. CDR3 size: 16 residues. The germline gives CDR1 SGHNT, CDR2 YENEEA. Trimming shortened V by 3 bases and J by 8 bases, and 20 bases separated the two germline ends. CDR3 DNA: TGTGCCAGCAGCTTCCTCGGGGGTCAGGCTTTCGATGAGCAGTTCTTC. It is translated as CASSFLGGQAFDEQFF.

The chain uses TRBV27 and TRBJ2-3, with D perhaps TRBD2 (5 bases). The germline V gene has CDR1 MNHEY and CDR2 SMNVEV (reference sequence). The CDR3 has 14 amino acids. Trimming cost V 3 bases and J 4 bases, with 11 bases left between them. The CDR3 region has the DNA TGTGCCAGCAGTTTCCAACGAGGGCCAGATACGCAGTATTTT. It specifies CASSFQRGPDTQYF.

This chain joins TRBV7-8 and TRBJ1-5; possibly TRBD1 for D (5 bases). Germline CDR1 is SGHVS and CDR2 is FQNEAQ. The CDR3 loop spans 13 amino acids. The V gene lost 5 bases and the J gene lost 1 base, with 6 bases spanning the gap. CDR3 coding DNA: TGTGCCAGCAGCCGACAGAGCAATCAGCCCCAGCATTTT. This sequence encodes CASSRQSNQPQHF.

V is TRBV30 and J is TRBJ1-2; D is undetermined. The CDR3 has 14 residues. V was trimmed by 0 bases and J by 4 bases, leaving 12 bases between them. The V gene's germline CDR1 is GTSNPN and CDR2 SVGIG (reference sequence). The chain's CDR3 is CAWSVGPAAYGYTF. The DNA of the CDR3 is TGTGCCTGGAGTGTAGGGCCAGCGGCCTATGGCTACACCTTC.

The chain combines TRBV2 with TRBJ1-4; no clear D. Trimming shortened V by 4 bases and J by 4 bases, and 10 bases separated the two germline ends. The CDR3 contains 14 residues. CDR1 and CDR2 from the germline V gene are SNHLY and FYNNEI. CDR3 in amino acids: CASSVGQDNEKLFF. In DNA form, the CDR3 reads TGTGCCAGCAGTGTGGGTCAGGATAATGAAAAACTGTTTTTT.

V usage is TRBV28 and J usage is TRBJ2-2; TRBD1 agrees at 7 bases. CDR1 and CDR2 from the germline V gene are MDHEN and SYDVKM. The CDR3 covers 15 residues. Trimming at V came to 2 bases and at J to 5 bases, leaving 5 bases not matched to a gene. CDR3 in amino acids: CASSLPGGKTGELFF. DNA for the CDR3: TGTGCCAGCAGTTTACCAGGGGGAAAAACCGGGGAGCTGTTTTTT.

The rearrangement joins TRBV30 to TRBJ2-3, with 8 nucleotides matching TRBD2. This CDR3 is built from 16 residues. Germline V lookup: CDR1 GTSNPN, CDR2 SVGIG (reference sequence). The trim removed 2 bases at V and 4 bases at J, leaving 11 bases unmatched. CDR3 loop: CAWSPTFSGTSDTQYF. CDR3 DNA sequence: TGTGCCTGGAGTCCCACTTTTAGCGGGACGTCAGATACGCAGTATTTT.

The genes are TRBV6-1 and TRBJ1-6, with D possibly matching TRBD1 (5 bases). The CDR3 consists of 15 residues. The V end lost 2 bases, the J end lost 10 bases, and 15 bases lay between the germline ends. CDR1 and CDR2 from the germline V gene are MNHNS and SASEGT. This chain's CDR3 is CASSERGGGGSPLHF. The CDR3 DNA reads TGTGCCAGCAGTGAACGTGGTGGGGGGGGATCACCCCTCCACTTT.

The V call is TRBV6-1, the J call TRBJ2-1; D possibly corresponds to TRBD1 (6 bases). In germline, CDR1 is MNHNS, CDR2 SASEGT. V was shortened by 1 base and J by 4 bases, with 14 bases between the two germline ends. The CDR3 is made up of 16 amino acids. In DNA, the CDR3 is TGTGCCAGCAGTGAAGGTACCGGGACAATTTACAATGAGCAGTTCTTC. Its translation: CASSEGTGTIYNEQFF.

The chain links TRBV5-1 to TRBJ2-5, with 13 bases identical to TRBD2. This CDR3 has 16 residues. Losses at the gene ends were 7 bases for V and 5 bases for J; bases not matched to a gene: 11. Germline CDR1 and CDR2: SGHRS and YFSETQ. The CDR3: CASAHGLAGVRETQYF. The CDR3 nucleotides read TGCGCCAGCGCTCATGGACTAGCGGGAGTTCGGGAGACCCAGTACTTC.